This T cell receptor (beta chain) is drawn from a study of shared clonotypes between healthy human individuals. CD4+ cells were split into CD45RA+ naive and CD45RA-negative memory subsets. Here immunoSEQ multiplex PCR was the method, and the copy in TCRdb shows in-frame clones only, minus some. The sample has around 700,000 clones, 72% seen once. V lost 1 base to trimming and J lost 5 bases; unmatched junction nucleotides: 10. This CDR3 contains 19 residues. Germline CDR1 and CDR2: LGHNA and YNFKEQ. The TCR comes from a woman aged 30 to 39 in good health. Material: memory CD4+ T cells sorted from blood. Described subset: CD45RA-negative fraction. This chain joins TRBV4-2 and TRBJ2-2, with 13 bases aligning to TRBD2. CDR3: CASSQGILAGGPMTGELFF. The DNA for the CDR3 is TGTGCCAGCAGCCAAGGGATACTAGCGGGAGGGCCAATGACCGGGGAGCTGTTTTTT.